These 3 T cell receptor beta chains were sequenced from one sample in a study of technical replicates of blood from several donors. Some clones are missing from TCRdb's copy, which holds only in-frame ones; the method was immunoSEQ multiplex PCR. The table has approximately 50,000 clones, roughly 95% seen once. The sequencing input was T cells isolated from PBMCs. These receptors all come from a human donor in good health.

This chain links TRBV4-1 with TRBJ2-1; 10 bases agree with TRBD2. The CDR3 spans 15 residues. CDR1 is MGHRA, CDR2 YSYEKL, per germline. With V trimmed by 2 bases and J by 7 bases, 5 bases remained unmatched. The CDR3 sequence is CASSQKAGGPNEQFF. For the CDR3, the DNA is TGCGCCAGCAGCCAAAAAGCGGGAGGGCCGAATGAGCAGTTCTTC.

The chain couples TRBV11-3 to TRBJ1-2; 9 positions agree with TRBD1. J gave up 4 bases and V 5 bases, and 11 bases lay outside the gene matches. This CDR3 has 16 amino acids. Looked up from germline, CDR1 is SGHNT and CDR2 is YENEEA. The DNA of the CDR3 is TGTGCCAGCAGCAGCCGGGACAGGGAAATAACCTATGGCTACACCTTC. This encodes CASSSRDREITYGYTF.

This clone appeared a single time. The chain employs TRBV19 and TRBJ2-3; 7 bases align to TRBD1. Looked up from germline, CDR1 is LNHDA and CDR2 is SQIVND (reference sequence). The CDR3 extends over 15 amino acids. The ends lost 2 bases at V and 2 bases at J; junction bases unmatched: 4. The CDR3 DNA reads as TGTGCCAGTAGTATATCGGGACAGTCCACAGATACGCAGTATTTT. It is translated as CASSISGQSTDTQYF.